These 30 T cell receptor beta chains originate from one sample sequenced in a study of T cell responses to AZD1222 COVID-19 vaccine. Assay used: immunoSEQ multiplex PCR; TCRdb lists only in-frame clones, some missing. The sample holds under 200,000 clones; around 90% are singletons and the top ten take 3.6%. The material sequenced was peripheral blood, taken 28 days after the second dose of the MenACWY control vaccine. These TCRs come from an adult who received the MenACWY meningococcal vaccine as a control.

This chain links TRBV5-6 with TRBJ1-1, with a possible D match to TRBD1 (5 bases). Germline CDR1 SGHDT, CDR2 YYEEEE. The CDR3 has 13 amino acids. Trimming stripped 0 bases from V and 3 bases from J, with 6 bases between. The CDR3 spells CASSLAGHTEAFF. CDR3 bases: TGTGCCAGCAGCTTGGCGGGGCACACTGAAGCTTTCTTT.

The rearrangement joins TRBV7-3 to TRBJ2-1; D could derive from TRBD1 or TRBD2 (5 bases each). V lost 4 bases and J 3 bases, leaving 10 bases between the germline ends. The CDR3 covers 14 residues. Germline V CDR1 and CDR2: SGHTA, FQGTGA. The CDR3 region has the DNA TGTGCCAGCAGCTCCCCGGGACGCTACAATGAGCAGTTCTTC. Encoded protein: CASSSPGRYNEQFF.

The chain combines TRBV27 with TRBJ1-5, with TRBD1 as a possible D gene (5 bases). The CDR3 is 14 amino acids. Trimming removed 2 bases from V and 5 bases from J, with 10 bases in between. Germline V gene sequence: CDR1 MNHEY, CDR2 SMNVEV (reference sequence). CDR3 nucleotides: TGTGCCAGCAGTTTAACCGCAGGGTATCAGCCCCAGCATTTT. This sequence encodes CASSLTAGYQPQHF.

The V gene is TRBV5-1, the J gene TRBJ1-2; TRBD1 might be the D (5 bases). Germline V gives CDR1 SGHRS, CDR2 YFSETQ. The length of the CDR3 is 15 residues. V lost 4 bases and J 3 bases, leaving 16 bases between the germline ends. CDR3 in DNA: TGCGCCAGCAGCCCGATTCAGGGCCCGGACTATGGCTACACCTTC. Encoded protein: CASSPIQGPDYGYTF.

This clone was seen more than once but under ten times. The chain is built from TRBV13 and TRBJ2-7, with 15 nucleotides matching TRBD2. The V gene's germline CDR1 is PRHDT and CDR2 FYEKMQ (reference sequence). J gave up 4 bases and V 5 bases, and 3 bases lay outside the gene matches. This CDR3 is 15 amino acids long. CDR3 loop: CASSQGLAGGYEQYF. The CDR3 region has the DNA TGTGCCAGCAGCCAGGGACTAGCGGGAGGTTACGAGCAGTACTTC.

The J gene is TRBJ1-5, the V gene TRBV15; TRBD1 matches at 9 bases. Per germline, CDR1 LNHNV and CDR2 YYDKDF (reference sequence). CDR3 length equals 16 residues. Trimming removed 2 bases from V and 7 bases from J; junction bases left unmatched: 9. The chain's CDR3 is CATSRPGGQGGQPQHF. As DNA, the CDR3 is TGTGCCACCAGCAGACCCGGGGGACAGGGTGGGCAGCCCCAGCATTTT.

V and J are TRBV30 and TRBJ2-3, with 8 bases lining up with TRBD2. This CDR3 spans 13 amino acids. Germline V lookup: CDR1 GTSNPN, CDR2 SVGIG (reference sequence). With V trimmed by 3 bases and J by 1 base, 0 bases remained unmatched. The CDR3 bases are TGTGCCTGGAGGACTAGCGGCACAGATACGCAGTATTTT. The encoded protein is CAWRTSGTDTQYF.

This rearrangement joins TRBV7-6 to TRBJ1-6; D is perhaps TRBD1 (6 bases). The CDR3 has 15 amino acids. The V end was cut by 3 bases, the J end by 10 bases, with 16 bases between. The germline gives CDR1 SGHVS, CDR2 FNYEAQ. The CDR3 loop reads CASSFGQQGGSPLHF. CDR3 coding DNA: TGTGCCAGCAGCTTCGGGCAACAGGGAGGATCACCCCTCCACTTT.

V and J are TRBV5-4 and TRBJ2-2, with TRBD2 as a possible D gene (5 bases). Deletions cut 0 bases from V and 5 bases from J, with 11 bases between. There are 15 residues in the CDR3. Germline CDR1 is SGHNT and CDR2 is YYREEE (reference sequence). Here the CDR3 reads CASSLETISTGELFF. The CDR3 DNA reads as TGTGCCAGCAGCTTGGAGACTATATCAACCGGGGAGCTGTTTTTT. The whole variable domain, filled in from reference TRBV5-4 and TRBJ2-2, reads ETGVTQSPTHLIKTRGQQVTLRCSSQSGHNTVSWYQQALGQGPQFIFQYYREEENGRGNFPPRFSGLQFPNYSSELNVNALELDDSALYLCASSLETISTGELFFGEGSRLTVL.

The chain combines TRBV3-1 (or the pseudogene TRBV3-2) with TRBJ2-6, with 7 bases matching TRBD2. CDR3 length: 17 amino acids. Per the germline V gene, CDR1 is LGHDT and CDR2 is YNNKEL (reference sequence). V lost 4 bases and J lost 2; bases outside the gene matches: 8. The CDR3 protein is CASSRDPGGTGANVLTF. The CDR3 DNA follows: TGTGCCAGCAGCCGGGACCCGGGGGGAACTGGGGCCAACGTCCTGACTTTC.

This rearrangement joins TRBV7-3 to TRBJ2-1, with D perhaps matching TRBD1 (7 bases). This CDR3 has 15 residues. The germline V gene has CDR1 SGHTA and CDR2 FQGTGA. V dropped 5 bases and J dropped 7 bases, with 18 bases sitting between them. In DNA form, the CDR3 reads TGTGCCAGCAGCCCAGCCCCACAGGGGACTAATGAGCAGTTCTTC. Translating gives CASSPAPQGTNEQFF. Based on the CDR3 plus reference TRBV7-3 and TRBJ2-1, the full variable domain is GAGVSQTPSNKVTEKGKYVELRCDPISGHTALYWYRQSLGQGPEFLIYFQGTGAADDSGLPNDRFFAVRPEGSVSTLKIQRTERGDSAVYLCASSPAPQGTNEQFFGPGTRLTVL.

The genes are TRBV5-1 and TRBJ1-5; TRBD1 is a possible D gene (5 bases). Germline assignment: CDR1 SGHRS and CDR2 YFSETQ. Trimming cost V 4 bases and J 3 bases, with 11 bases left between them. The CDR3 contains 14 residues. CDR3 sequence reads: CASSVGGDNQPQHF. The CDR3 DNA is TGCGCCAGCAGCGTAGGAGGGGACAATCAGCCCCAGCATTTT.

V usage is TRBV4-1 and J usage is TRBJ1-5, with TRBD1 identical over 7 bases. CDR3 size: 17 residues. With 1 base clipped from V and 4 bases from J, the junction kept 10 bases outside the gene matches. Per germline, CDR1 MGHRA and CDR2 YSYEKL. The CDR3 is CASSQVDMGQQNQPQHF. Written as DNA, the CDR3 is TGCGCCAGCAGCCAAGTGGATATGGGACAGCAAAATCAGCCCCAGCATTTT.

The chain links TRBV2 to TRBJ1-1, with 10 bases lining up with TRBD1. The CDR3 spans 15 residues. The junction had 4 bases not matched to a gene; V was cut back by 0 bases and J by 6 bases. Germline values: CDR1 SNHLY, CDR2 FYNNEI. CDR3 in amino acids: CASSEADRGSPEAFF. CDR3 DNA sequence: TGTGCCAGCAGTGAAGCGGACAGGGGGTCGCCTGAAGCTTTCTTT. Looking up the rest from reference TRBV2 and TRBJ1-1 gives the full variable domain: EPEVTQTPSHQVTQMGQEVILRCVPISNHLYFYWYRQILGQKVEFLVSFYNNEISEKSEIFDDQFSVERPDGSNFTLKIRSTKLEDSAMYFCASSEADRGSPEAFFGQGTRLTVV.

The rearrangement links TRBV19 to TRBJ2-1; perhaps TRBD1 as D (6 bases). CDR3 length equals 13 residues. In germline, CDR1 is LNHDA, CDR2 SQIVND (reference sequence). Deletions cut 5 bases from V and 4 bases from J, with 9 bases between. The DNA for the CDR3 is TGTGCCAGTAGTCAAGGGGGTTACAATGAGCAGTTCTTC. It encodes CASSQGGYNEQFF.

The chain couples TRBV3-1 (or the pseudogene TRBV3-2) to TRBJ2-3; 8 bases agree with TRBD1. Losses at the gene ends were 2 bases for V and 3 bases for J; bases not matched to a gene: 1. From germline, CDR1 is LGHDT and CDR2 YNNKEL (reference sequence). CDR3 length: 14 residues. The CDR3: CASSQQGATDTQYF. The CDR3 coding sequence is TGTGCCAGCAGCCAACAGGGGGCAACAGATACGCAGTATTTT.

The chain uses TRBV10-1 and TRBJ1-5; D is perhaps TRBD1 (6 bases). CDR1 is WNHNN and CDR2 is SYGVQD in the germline V gene (reference sequence). The CDR3 is 17 amino acids. V was clipped by 6 bases and J by 7 bases, with 25 bases between them. The CDR3 spells CASSYKQGKGGSQPQHF. The CDR3 DNA reads as TGCGCCAGCAGCTACAAACAGGGAAAAGGTGGATCCCAGCCCCAGCATTTT.

The chain recombines TRBV13 with TRBJ1-4; 7 positions agree with TRBD1. The germline gives CDR1 PRHDT, CDR2 FYEKMQ (reference sequence). J lost 0 bases, V lost 4 bases, and 2 bases had no gene match. This CDR3 comprises 15 residues. The CDR3 DNA reads TGTGCCAGCAGCTCAACAGGGGCAACTAATGAAAAACTGTTTTTT. This translates into CASSSTGATNEKLFF.

The rearrangement joins TRBV27 to TRBJ2-4, with TRBD1 identical over 7 bases. V lost 2 bases, J lost 8 bases, and 6 bases stayed unmatched. Germline V gene sequence: CDR1 MNHEY, CDR2 SMNVEV (reference sequence). The CDR3 is made up of 14 amino acids. CDR3 protein: CASSLRQGVDIQYF. The DNA of the CDR3 is TGTGCCAGCAGTTTAAGGCAGGGGGTGGACATTCAGTACTTC.

This sequence joins TRBV5-1 and TRBJ2-2; D not resolved. This CDR3 is 15 amino acids long. V shed 6 bases and J shed 2 bases, with 14 bases lying between them. The germline V gene encodes CDR1 SGHRS and CDR2 YFSETQ. The CDR3 DNA is TGCGCCAGCACCCTGCAAGGTACTAACACCGGGGAGCTGTTTTTT. This gives the protein CASTLQGTNTGELFF.

The CDR3 DNA follows: TGTGCCAGCAGCCAACCCATTGGGGGAGGAAACACCATATATTTT. Translated: CASSQPIGGGNTIYF. The chain links TRBV7-9 to TRBJ1-3; tentative D call: TRBD1 (5 bases). V lost 5 bases to trimming and J lost 4 bases, with 15 bases between them. Germline values: CDR1 SEHNR, CDR2 FQNEAQ (reference sequence). CDR3 length: 15 amino acids.

The genes are TRBV6-5 and TRBJ2-2; D is perhaps TRBD2 (6 bases). Per germline, CDR1 MNHEY and CDR2 SVGAGI. CDR3 length: 15 residues. The V end lost 4 bases, the J end lost 0 bases, and 9 bases lay between the germline ends. In DNA form, the CDR3 reads TGTGCCAGCAGTTTTAGCGGAGCGAACACCGGGGAGCTGTTTTTT. This encodes CASSFSGANTGELFF.

Of note for this clone: The sample holds other DNA sequences that translate to the same CDR3. CDR3 protein: CASSDSNQPQHF. DNA for the CDR3: TGTGCCAGCAGTGACAGTAACCAGCCCCAGCATTTT. V gene TRBV2 combines with J gene TRBJ1-5; no reliable D call. V dropped 3 bases and J dropped 7 bases, with 7 bases sitting between them. The CDR3 has 12 residues. From germline, CDR1 is SNHLY and CDR2 FYNNEI.

The J gene is TRBJ2-1, the V gene TRBV19; 8 nucleotides agree with TRBD2. Germline loops: CDR1 LNHDA, CDR2 SQIVND (reference sequence). The CDR3 sequence is 16 residues long. V lost 3 bases, J lost 9 bases, and 13 bases stayed unmatched. In nucleotides, the CDR3 is TGTGCCAGTAGTATTAGTTCGGCACTCGGGGGGGGTGAGCAGTTCTTC. Amino acid sequence: CASSISSALGGGEQFF.

The J gene is TRBJ2-3, the V gene TRBV14; D not certain. CDR3 size: 15 residues. Germline lookup yields CDR1 SGHDN and CDR2 FVKESK. V lost 1 base and J lost 0, with 8 bases in between. CDR3 loop: CASSQVSRSTDTQYF. CDR3 nucleotides: TGTGCCAGCAGCCAAGTCAGCCGGAGCACAGATACGCAGTATTTT.

The V call is TRBV2, the J call TRBJ2-3, with 11 positions matching TRBD2. The length of the CDR3 is 15 residues. Germline trimming cut 6 bases from V and 2 bases from J; bases unmatched to any gene: 4. Germline CDR1 reads SNHLY; CDR2 reads FYNNEI. DNA for the CDR3: TGTGCCAGCAGACTAGCGGGAGAGTACACAGATACGCAGTATTTT. This codes for CASRLAGEYTDTQYF.

The CDR3 region has the DNA TGTGCCAGCAGCGCCGGGGGGCGTGACTACACCTTC. Its protein product is CASSAGGRDYTF. The chain recombines TRBV2 with TRBJ1-2, with D perhaps matching TRBD1 (6 bases). Germline-derived CDR1 and CDR2 are SNHLY and FYNNEI. The CDR3 sequence is 12 residues long. V was clipped by 6 bases and J by 10 bases, with 15 bases between them.

The V and J genes are TRBV29-1 and TRBJ1-2; a possible D gene is TRBD1 (5 bases). Germline CDR1 reads SQVTM; CDR2 reads ANQGSEA. The CDR3 is 16 amino acids. Trimming left V 3 bases short and J 4 bases short, with 21 bases between. CDR3 sequence (DNA): TGCAGCGTTGACCTCCCTAGGGGCTCTGGAGTCTATGGCTACACCTTC. Translation: CSVDLPRGSGVYGYTF.

The chain uses TRBV7-2 and TRBJ1-4; D gene ambiguous. The germline V gene has CDR1 SGHTA and CDR2 FQGNSA. V dropped 1 base and J dropped 6 bases, with 12 bases sitting between them. The CDR3 covers 15 residues. The chain's CDR3 is CASSLVSGSDEKLFF. The CDR3 DNA reads TGTGCCAGCAGCTTAGTATCCGGGTCGGATGAAAAACTGTTTTTT.

The chain links TRBV25-1 to TRBJ1-5, with D hard to call. V was shortened by 3 bases and J by 3 bases, with 12 bases between the two germline ends. Germline V CDR1 and CDR2: MGHDK, SYGVNS. CDR3 length: 15 amino acids. The CDR3 region has the DNA TGTGCCAGCAGTGATAGCCGGCTGAACAATCAGCCCCAGCATTTT. Translated, it gives CASSDSRLNNQPQHF.